This record looks at one TCR beta chain sequence and its context. What it binds is not known. CDR3 length: 14 residues. Deletions cut 2 bases from V and 7 bases from J, with 12 bases between. Germline-derived CDR1 and CDR2 are SNHLY and FYNNEI. This record belongs to a study of T-cell reconstitution after alpha-beta-depleted transplantation in children. Findings and caveats of the study: Expanded graft clones, several hundred of them, were reportedly the source of alpha-beta T cells about two months after transplant. Among T cells one year after transplant, newly produced cells accounted for most counts and diversity. It was surviving recipient T cells and thymic progenitors that gave some patients high TCRbeta diversity at day 60.

As it was prepared, the TCRbeta library received unique molecular identifiers. TCRdb reprocessed the PCR reads via MiXCR and lists one record per CDR3 protein. The sample yields about 870,000 distinct CDR3 sequences, about 15% seen once. This chain uses TRBV2 with TRBJ1-5; no clear D. Sequencing used PBMCs, mostly from graft donor cells, obtained 360 days after TCRalphabeta/CD19-depleted stem cell transplant. This TCR derives from a male patient younger than 18 who had a stem cell transplant for acute lymphoblastic leukemia, so the T cells may come from the graft donor. CDR3 DNA sequence: TGTGCCAGCAGTGAACGGGCGGTAGGGCAGCCCCAGCATTTT. Protein product: CASSERAVGQPQHF.